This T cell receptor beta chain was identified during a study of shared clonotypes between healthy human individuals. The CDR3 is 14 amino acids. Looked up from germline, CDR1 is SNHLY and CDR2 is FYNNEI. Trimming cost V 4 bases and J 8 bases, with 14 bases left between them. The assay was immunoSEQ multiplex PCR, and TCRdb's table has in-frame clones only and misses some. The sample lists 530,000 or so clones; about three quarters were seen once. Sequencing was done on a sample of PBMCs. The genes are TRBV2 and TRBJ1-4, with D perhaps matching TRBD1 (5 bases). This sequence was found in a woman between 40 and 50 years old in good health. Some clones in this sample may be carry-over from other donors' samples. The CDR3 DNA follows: TGTGCCAGCAGTGGAAGGGACCTGGCGGAAAAACTGTTTTTT. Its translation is CASSGRDLAEKLFF. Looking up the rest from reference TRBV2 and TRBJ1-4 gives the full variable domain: EPEVTQTPSHQVTQMGQEVILRCVPISNHLYFYWYRQILGQKVEFLVSFYNNEISEKSEIFDDQFSVERPDGSNFTLKIRSTKLEDSAMYFCASSGRDLAEKLFFGSGTQLSVL.